This TCR beta chain was observed in a study of shared clonotypes between healthy human individuals. Study-wide results and caveats: Donor clonotype sharing was expected to depend on sequencing depth.

Unmatched junction bases numbered 10, after V lost 3 bases and J lost 4 bases. Per germline, CDR1 KGHSH and CDR2 LQKENI. The length of the CDR3 is 16 residues. Template for every sorted-subset replicate PCR totaled around 210 ng DNA, about 30,000 T cell genomes. Only in-frame clones appear in the TCRdb table, and some are missing; sequencing was by immunoSEQ multiplex PCR. The repertoire consists of a few million clones, with approximately 92% occurring once and the leading ten covering around 1.7%. This clone was picked up one time. The antigen remains unidentified. Cells designated naive CD8 were CD45RO-negative and were positively selected for CCR7, with terminally differentiated effector memory CD45RA+ cells excluded.

Sequencing was done on a sample of naive CD8+ T cells from PBMCs. The clonotype originates from a young man in good health. Some clones in this sample may be carry-over from other donors' samples. The gene calls are TRBV18 and TRBJ2-5, with 8 bases aligning to TRBD2. The CDR3 here is CASSPEGTRTRETQYF. The CDR3 DNA is TGTGCCAGCTCACCTGAGGGGACTAGGACTCGAGAGACCCAGTACTTC.